This T cell receptor (beta chain) is from a study of metastatic and nonmetastatic thyroid tumors. Notes on the study in general: As reported, TCR beta diversity in blood and tumor was significantly higher in malignant thyroid tumors than in benign nodules.

V was clipped by 7 bases and J by 6 bases; unmatched bases: 9. The CDR3 is 14 amino acids. CDR1 and CDR2 from the germline V gene are MNHNS and SASEGT. From the PCR reads, TCRdb re-called clones with MiXCR. Seen here are roughly 40,000 clones, about a sixth observed once, and the top ten hold 3% to 4.5%. This clone is termed medium-sized (0.01 to 0.1%). Its antigen is unknown. None of the patients had undergone any treatment ahead of thyroid surgery. The V gene is TRBV6-1, the J gene TRBJ2-7; 10 positions match TRBD1. The receptor was isolated from a female donor with papillary thyroid cancer or a benign thyroid nodule (not recorded which). Some clones in this sample may be carry-over from other donors' samples. Material: blood. In DNA, the CDR3 is TGTGCCAGCACCGGTCCCGGGACAGGGGCCGAGCAGTACTTC. Amino acid sequence: CASTGPGTGAEQYF.